The T cell receptor beta chain described here comes from a study of CD8 T cells in ankylosing spondylitis. Overall study findings and caveats: Blood from ankylosing spondylitis patients appeared to carry a characteristic eight-variant TCR beta motif. Clones linked to disease were reported to show significant enrichment in matched ankylosing spondylitis synovial fluid. There were earlier reports of some motif variants in reactive arthritis synovial fluid and blood.

As the method for making TCR beta libraries, quantitative 5'-RACE with molecular barcodes was used. One entry per CDR3 protein results from TCRdb running MiXCR on the 5' RACE reads. The repertoire holds about 130,000 distinct CDR3 sequences, around 9.7% seen once, with 2.5% to 4% in the top ten. With respect to this clonotype: Its matching antigen is unknown. A much larger clone differs from this one at a single base, so this may be a read error.

The germline V gene has CDR1 SGHRS and CDR2 YFSETQ. CDR3 length equals 14 residues. This rearrangement joins TRBV5-1 to TRBJ2-6, with TRBD1 matching 7 bases. This TCR was sampled from a male donor with ankylosing spondylitis or in good health (not recorded which). The sample comprised blood, either unsorted or a sorted T cell fraction (not recorded which). The CDR3 region has the DNA TGCGCCAGCACACAGGGGAATGGGGCCAACGGCCTGACTTTC. This translates into CASTQGNGANGLTF. The whole variable domain, filled in from reference TRBV5-1 and TRBJ2-6, reads KAGVTQTPRYLIKTRGQQVTLSCSPISGHRSVSWYQQTPGQGLQFLFEYFSETQRNKGNFPGRFSGRQFSNSRSEMNVSTLELGDSALYLCASTQGNGANGLTFGAGSRLTVL.